Listed here are 5 T cell receptor beta chains from one sample, sequenced in a study of T cell responses to AZD1222 COVID-19 vaccine. Measured with immunoSEQ multiplex PCR; TCRdb has only the in-frame clones, and not every one. The sample has roughly 150,000 clones; around 88% are singletons. The input for sequencing was peripheral blood, taken on day 0 of AZD1222 vaccination. These receptors originate from an adult in good health.

The chain carries TRBV12-3 or TRBV12-4 and TRBJ2-3, with D possibly being TRBD1 (6 bases). This CDR3 spans 13 amino acids. Trimming shortened V by 5 bases and J by 5 bases, and 11 bases separated the two germline ends. The CDR3 sequence is CASSPTGRDTQYF. CDR3 DNA sequence: TGTGCCAGCAGTCCTACAGGGAGAGATACGCAGTATTTT.

The gene calls are TRBV21-1 and TRBJ1-2. TRBV21-1 is a listed pseudogene. This CDR3 comprises 15 residues. CDR3 residues: CASSKGPRVNYGYTF. CDR3 bases: TGTGCCAGCAGCAAGGGACCGAGAGTTAACTATGGCTACACCTTC.

V gene TRBV6-5 combines with J gene TRBJ1-4; 7 nucleotides agree with TRBD1. From germline, CDR1 is MNHEY and CDR2 SVGAGI. V gave up 7 bases and J gave up 3 bases; unmatched junction bases: 2. The length of the CDR3 is 13 residues. The CDR3 DNA sequence: TGTGCCAGCACCGGGACAGCTAATGAAAAACTGTTTTTT. Protein: CASTGTANEKLFF.

The chain combines TRBV5-1 with TRBJ2-7; TRBD2 might be the D (5 bases). The V end lost 0 bases, the J end lost 3 bases, and 13 bases lay between the germline ends. Per the germline V gene, CDR1 is SGHRS and CDR2 is YFSETQ. CDR3 length: 15 amino acids. This CDR3 reads CASSLVEAGSYEQYF. CDR3 nucleotide sequence: TGCGCCAGCAGCTTGGTGGAGGCAGGAAGCTACGAGCAGTACTTC. Combining the CDR3 with reference TRBV5-1 and TRBJ2-7 gives the whole variable domain KAGVTQTPRYLIKTRGQQVTLSCSPISGHRSVSWYQQTPGQGLQFLFEYFSETQRNKGNFPGRFSGRQFSNSRSEMNVSTLELGDSALYLCASSLVEAGSYEQYFGPGTRLTVT.

The chain uses TRBV30 and TRBJ2-3; D gene uncertain. The V end was cut by 3 bases, the J end by 0 bases, with 4 bases between. CDR3 length: 12 amino acids. Germline CDR1 is GTSNPN and CDR2 is SVGIG (reference sequence). Here the CDR3 DNA reads TGTGCCTGGAGCGATAGCACAGATACGCAGTATTTT. This gives the protein CAWSDSTDTQYF.